This T cell receptor (beta chain) was obtained from a study of cytotoxic CD8 clonotypes in ibrutinib-treated CLL. On the study more broadly: Among patients, about 24 responded partially and 2 completely; approximately 15 then stayed remitted and some twelve progressed after median approximately 68 months. Response samples were drawn at a median of about eleven months of treatment, range 6 to 36. Whole-study findings and limits: Clonality was higher at baseline than in age-matched healthy donors and tracked circulating CD8+ T-cell counts.

Profiling relied on immunoSEQ multiplex PCR, and the TCRdb table lists in-frame clones only, not all of them. The repertoire holds about 26,000 clones, 75% to 85% seen once, with around 8.5% in the top ten. Details on this clone: Its target is unknown.

The receptor was derived from a human donor with chronic lymphocytic leukemia. This sample comprised PBMCs, obtained after 24 months of ibrutinib treatment.

The CDR3 protein is CASSPLRDLGAGELFF. The CDR3 bases are TGTGCCAGCAGCCCCTTGAGGGACTTGGGGGCCGGGGAGCTGTTTTTT. This sequence joins TRBV5-4 and TRBJ2-2; D perhaps matches TRBD2 (6 bases). Germline assignment: CDR1 SGHNT and CDR2 YYREEE (reference sequence). Trimming cost V 4 bases and J 6 bases, with 19 bases left between them. The CDR3 loop spans 16 amino acids.